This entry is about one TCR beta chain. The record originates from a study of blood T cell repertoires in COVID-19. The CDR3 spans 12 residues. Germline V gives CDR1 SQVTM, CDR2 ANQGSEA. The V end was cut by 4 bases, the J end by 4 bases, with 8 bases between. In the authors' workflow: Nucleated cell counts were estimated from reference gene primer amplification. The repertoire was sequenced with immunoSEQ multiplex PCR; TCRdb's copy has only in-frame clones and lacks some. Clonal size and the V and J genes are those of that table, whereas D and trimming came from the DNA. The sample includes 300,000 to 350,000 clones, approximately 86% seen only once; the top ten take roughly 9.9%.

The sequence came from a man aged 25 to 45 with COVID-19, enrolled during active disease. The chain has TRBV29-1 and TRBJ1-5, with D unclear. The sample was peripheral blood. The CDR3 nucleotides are TGCAGCGTTGGCCAGGCTAATCAGCCCCAGCATTTT. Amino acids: CSVGQANQPQHF.